The clone carrying this TCR beta chain was observed a single time. V shed 0 bases and J shed 2 bases, with 9 bases lying between them. The CDR3 extends over 15 amino acids. Germline V gene sequence: CDR1 SGHRS, CDR2 YFSETQ. This entry comes from a study of cytomegalovirus exposure and HLA in healthy donors. The PCR contained 60 Vbeta and 13 Jbeta primers. The assay was immunoSEQ multiplex PCR, and TCRdb's table has in-frame clones only and misses some. The table includes 130,000 to 150,000 clones, 75% to 80% detected once. Material: PBMCs. The chain has TRBV5-1 and TRBJ1-3, with a possible D match to TRBD1 (6 bases). The sequence derives from a man in his forties in good health and CMV-seropositive. CDR3 amino acids: CASSLVGAPGNTIYF. The CDR3 region has the DNA TGCGCCAGCAGCTTGGTGGGGGCGCCTGGAAACACCATATATTTT.